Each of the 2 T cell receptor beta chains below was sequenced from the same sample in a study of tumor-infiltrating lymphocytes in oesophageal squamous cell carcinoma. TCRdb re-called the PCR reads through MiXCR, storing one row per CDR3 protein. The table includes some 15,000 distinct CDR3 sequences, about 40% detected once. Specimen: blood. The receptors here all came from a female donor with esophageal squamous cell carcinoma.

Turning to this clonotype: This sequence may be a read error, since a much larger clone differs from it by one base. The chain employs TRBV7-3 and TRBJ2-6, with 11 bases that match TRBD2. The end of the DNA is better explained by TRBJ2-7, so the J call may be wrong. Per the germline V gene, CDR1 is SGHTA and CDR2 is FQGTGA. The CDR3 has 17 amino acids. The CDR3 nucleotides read TGTGCCAGCAGCTTACGACTAGCGGGACGTTCCTACAATGAGCAGTACTTC. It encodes CASSLRLAGRSYNEQYF.

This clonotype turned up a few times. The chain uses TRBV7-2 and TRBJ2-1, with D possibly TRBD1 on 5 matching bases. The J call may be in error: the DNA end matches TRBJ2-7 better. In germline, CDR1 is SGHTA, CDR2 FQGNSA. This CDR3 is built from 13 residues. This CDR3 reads CASSQGFLNEQYF. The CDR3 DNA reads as TGTGCCAGCAGTCAGGGTTTTTTGAACGAGCAGTACTTC.